The entry that follows covers one T cell receptor beta chain sequence. Its antigen is not identified. The identical CDR3 is also encoded by other nucleotide sequences in the sample. With 4 bases removed from V and 4 bases from J, the gap between germline ends came to 11 bases. In germline, CDR1 is MNHEY, CDR2 SMNVEV (reference sequence). The CDR3 runs 13 residues. This record belongs to a study of shared clonotypes between healthy human individuals. Findings and caveats of the study: Roughly 5% of naive CD4 clonotypes were common to several donors.

In the naive CD8 group, cells lacked CD45RO and were positively selected for CCR7, so terminally differentiated effector memory CD45RA+ cells were left out. Donation came from healthy HIV-negative adults that had no recent acute infections or vaccinations. Method: immunoSEQ multiplex PCR; TCRdb's copy keeps in-frame clones and lacks some. The repertoire includes 1.5 million to 2.5 million clones, about 95% of them detected once, and around 1% sits in the top ten. The rearrangement joins TRBV27 to TRBJ2-7; D might be TRBD2 (6 bases). Specimen: naive CD8+ T cells sorted from blood. The receptor was derived from a man aged 18 to 30 in good health. The CDR3: CASSYGTSYEQYF. The CDR3 DNA follows: TGTGCCAGCAGTTACGGGACTTCATACGAGCAGTACTTC.